The 2 T cell receptor beta chains listed next were all sequenced from one sample in a study of CDR3 diversity in severe acne. Using its own MiXCR run on the PCR reads, TCRdb lists one record per CDR3 protein. The sample has fewer than 90,000 distinct CDR3 sequences; about 53% are singletons. The material sequenced was blood. These receptors all come from a male donor with severe acne vulgaris.

The chain has TRBV10-3 and TRBJ2-2, with 7 bases that match TRBD1. Germline values: CDR1 ENHRY, CDR2 SYGVKD. The CDR3 length is 15 residues. V gave up 8 bases and J gave up 1 base; unmatched junction bases: 7. The CDR3, as DNA: TGTGCCATCTCCCGATGGACAGGGAACACCGGGGAGCTGTTTTTT. Protein: CAISRWTGNTGELFF.

At least ten counts were recorded for this clonotype. The rearrangement uses TRBV29-1 and TRBJ2-7, with 7 bases lining up with TRBD2. With V trimmed by 5 bases and J by 5 bases, 6 bases remained unmatched. The CDR3 spans 12 residues. Germline V CDR1 and CDR2: SQVTM, ANQGSEA. The DNA for the CDR3 is TGCAGCGTTAACGGGGAGGGGCACGAGCAGTACTTC. It encodes CSVNGEGHEQYF.